Below, one T cell receptor (beta chain) is given with its context. The data were obtained in a study of OX40 agonist ivuxolimab in advanced cancers. TCRdb's copy holds only in-frame clones and misses some; the assay was immunoSEQ multiplex PCR. Of approximately 60,000 clones in the sample, 85% are singletons; the top ten hold roughly 3%. V lost 0 bases and J lost 10, with 6 bases in between. Germline V gene data show CDR1 as SNHLY and CDR2 as FYNNEI. The CDR3 is 11 amino acids. This sequence originates from an adult with an advanced solid tumor such as melanoma, head and neck, liver or kidney cancer. This chain joins TRBV2 and TRBJ1-1; D call uncertain. The sequencing used CD4+ or CD8+ T cells sorted from blood, collected in a trial of the OX40 agonist ivuxolimab. This CDR3 is CASSEALGAFF. The CDR3 DNA reads as TGTGCCAGCAGTGAAGCGCTTGGAGCTTTCTTT.